This T cell receptor beta chain was recorded in a study of preoperative IRX-2 immunotherapy in early breast cancer (dated by TCRdb to the late 2010s). The treatment or condition label for this specimen denotes: preoperative locoregional IRX-2 cytokine immunotherapy. The samples were obtained from a phase Ib study in which preoperative, locoregional IRX-2 cytokine immunotherapy intended to prime immune responses was tested. The donors were early-stage breast cancer patients who were given IRX-2 prior to surgery. To note about this clone: The antigen it recognizes is unknown. No much larger clone exists at a distance of one base, and base qualities are not known.

V sheds 6 bases and J sheds 3 bases, leaving 14 bases between their ends. From the cysteine up to the phenylalanine, the CDR3 has a length of 15 residues. Only the CDR3 part of the read is kept: 45 bases, read in frame from the first base. Libraries were made using the immunoSEQ multiplex PCR assay. This immuneACCESS table, as held by TCRdb, lists in-frame sequences with V and J called but not all clones. Of the missing ones, under half trace to an unresolved V gene in checked studies; the others have no known cause. Counted in this sample were some 19,000 clones; around four fifths of them appeared once. The ten largest account for roughly 1.1% of the sample.

The input for sequencing was lymph node tissue, taken after IRX-2 immunotherapy. The sequence derives from a human donor with breast cancer. The receptor chain draws on TRBV23-1 and TRBJ1-4, with no reliable assignment of the D segment. TRBV23-1 is recorded as an ORF, its role being uncertain. The CDR3 sequence is CASSQGRGSNEKLFF. The sequenced DNA: TGCGCCAGCAGCCAAGGACGGGGATCTAATGAAAAACTGTTTTTT.